Each of the 32 T cell receptor beta chains below was sequenced from the same sample in a study of T cell responses to AZD1222 COVID-19 vaccine. Libraries were prepared by immunoSEQ multiplex PCR; TCRdb keeps only in-frame clonotypes and omits some of them. The sample lists about 140,000 clones, 93% occurring once. The sample here was peripheral blood, taken on day 0 of MenACWY control vaccination. The source is an adult in good health.

This clone was found once. This chain joins TRBV6-6 and TRBJ1-5; 8 positions agree with TRBD1. After removal of 7 bases from V and 2 bases from J, the junction contained 4 bases not matched to a gene. Germline V gene lookup returns CDR1 MNHNY and CDR2 SVGAGI (reference sequence). The CDR3 consists of 14 residues. CDR3 DNA sequence: TGTGCCAGCACCCAGGGGGCGGGCAATCAGCCCCAGCATTTT. This gives the protein CASTQGAGNQPQHF.

J is TRBJ1-1 and V is TRBV27; TRBD1 aligns across 10 bases. CDR1 MNHEY and CDR2 SMNVEV come from the germline V gene (reference sequence). The V gene end was trimmed by 6 bases and the J gene end by 6 bases; junction bases not matched to a gene: 7. This CDR3 is built from 14 residues. The CDR3 sequence is CASRGDRGSSEAFF. The CDR3 DNA sequence: TGTGCCAGCAGGGGGGACAGGGGATCCTCTGAAGCTTTCTTT.

V is TRBV4-1 and J is TRBJ2-7; 11 bases map to TRBD2. Germline V lookup: CDR1 MGHRA, CDR2 YSYEKL. The CDR3 runs 15 residues. V lost 1 base and J lost 4; bases outside the gene matches: 3. CDR3 nucleotides: TGCGCCAGCAGCCAAGGCGGGACTAGCGGATACGAGCAGTACTTC. This encodes CASSQGGTSGYEQYF.

The rearrangement uses TRBV19 and TRBJ1-2, with 8 bases identical to TRBD1. The germline gives CDR1 LNHDA, CDR2 SQIVND (reference sequence). CDR3 length: 17 residues. J gave up 4 bases and V 6 bases, and 16 bases lay outside the gene matches. The CDR3 DNA sequence: TGTGCCAGTAGCCATTTAGGTGGACAGGGAGACGCCTATGGCTACACCTTC. Residues: CASSHLGGQGDAYGYTF.

This rearrangement joins TRBV19 to TRBJ2-6, with 7 nucleotides matching TRBD1. From germline, CDR1 is LNHDA and CDR2 SQIVND (reference sequence). V lost 5 bases to trimming and J lost 3 bases; unmatched junction nucleotides: 7. There are 16 residues in the CDR3. CDR3 sequence (DNA): TGTGCCAGTAGTGAATCCGGGACAGTTGGGGCCAACGTCCTGACTTTC. This sequence encodes CASSESGTVGANVLTF.

The CDR3: CASSIALGHSIRVIMNTEAFF. In nucleotides, the CDR3 is TGTGCCAGTAGTATAGCCCTCGGACACAGTATCAGGGTCATCATGAACACTGAAGCTTTCTTT. The gene calls are TRBV19 and TRBJ1-1; a weak D match, TRBD1 (5 bases). Germline V lookup: CDR1 LNHDA, CDR2 SQIVND (reference sequence). This CDR3 has 21 residues. The ends were cut back, 1 base at V and 0 bases at J, with 27 bases in the middle.

V usage is TRBV11-1 and J usage is TRBJ2-5; TRBD2 agrees at 9 bases. The CDR3 runs 14 residues. J was trimmed by 6 bases and V by 4 bases; bases with no gene match: 6. Per the germline V gene, CDR1 is SGHAT and CDR2 is FQDESV (reference sequence). CDR3 residues: CASSSRLAEQTQYF. The DNA for the CDR3 is TGTGCCAGCAGCTCCCGACTAGCGGAGCAGACCCAGTACTTC.

The table lists this clone with a count of one. The V call is TRBV11-3, the J call TRBJ2-3; unclear D gene. Germline CDR1 is SGHNT and CDR2 is YENEEA. The CDR3 is made up of 15 amino acids. V gave up 1 base and J gave up 6 bases, with 14 bases separating them. This CDR3 reads CASSLGGTVLDTQYF. In DNA, the CDR3 is TGTGCCAGCAGCTTAGGGGGAACCGTTTTGGATACGCAGTATTTT.

The J gene is TRBJ2-7, the V gene TRBV29-1, with 7 nucleotides matching TRBD1. The CDR3 has 12 amino acids. Germline CDR1 reads SQVTM; CDR2 reads ANQGSEA. The V and J ends lost 4 bases and 5 bases, in that order; junction bases with no gene match: 5. This CDR3 is CSVVTGVDEQYF. For the CDR3, the DNA is TGCAGCGTTGTAACAGGGGTCGACGAGCAGTACTTC.

This sequence joins TRBV6-4 and TRBJ2-2; TRBD1 aligns across 8 bases. Germline V gives CDR1 MRHNA, CDR2 SNTAGT. Losses at the gene ends were 6 bases for V and 7 bases for J; bases not matched to a gene: 7. There are 14 residues in the CDR3. For the CDR3, the DNA is TGTGCCAGCAGGGAAATGACAGGGGACGGGGAGCTGTTTTTT. Translating gives CASREMTGDGELFF.

The chain joins TRBV6-5 to TRBJ2-7, with D perhaps matching TRBD1 or TRBD2 (5 bases each). Trimming cost V 0 bases and J 6 bases, with 12 bases left between them. This CDR3 region has 14 residues. Germline V gene lookup returns CDR1 MNHEY and CDR2 SVGAGI. In DNA form, the CDR3 reads TGTGCCAGCAGTTACTCGAGGGGAAGGGGCGAGCAGTACTTC. Translating it yields CASSYSRGRGEQYF.

The rearrangement joins TRBV20-1 to TRBJ1-2; 8 bases line up with TRBD1. Unmatched junction bases numbered 8, after V lost 3 bases and J lost 8 bases. The CDR3 runs 13 residues. Germline V CDR1 and CDR2: DFQATT, SNEGSKA (reference sequence). DNA for the CDR3: TGCAGTGCTAGTAGGGCAGGGGGCGGAGGCTACACCTTC. This codes for CSASRAGGGGYTF.

V usage is TRBV28 and J usage is TRBJ1-4; weak D call: TRBD1 (5 bases). This CDR3 is built from 14 residues. Germline values: CDR1 MDHEN, CDR2 SYDVKM. Trimming left V 3 bases short and J 8 bases short, with 13 bases between. The CDR3 sequence: CASSFGQSSEKLFF. The CDR3 DNA follows: TGTGCCAGCAGTTTTGGACAATCTAGCGAAAAACTGTTTTTT.

This clone was picked up one time. The rearrangement uses TRBV2 and TRBJ1-1; D not certain. The CDR3 covers 15 residues. Per the germline V gene, CDR1 is SNHLY and CDR2 is FYNNEI. The V gene lost 6 bases and the J gene lost 1 base, with 15 bases spanning the gap. The DNA for the CDR3 is TGTGCCAGCAGGACAACATTAGGCCAGAACACTGAAGCTTTCTTT. Encoded protein: CASRTTLGQNTEAFF.

V is TRBV9 and J is TRBJ2-7, with D tentatively TRBD1 or TRBD2 (5 bases each). Trimming left V 0 bases short and J 2 bases short, with 12 bases between. The germline V gene encodes CDR1 SGDLS and CDR2 YYNGEE. CDR3 length equals 15 residues. In nucleotides, the CDR3 is TGTGCCAGCAGCGTAGGGTGGGACGGAGCCTACGAGCAGTACTTC. Translating gives CASSVGWDGAYEQYF.

This clone ranks as medium-sized. Other DNA sequences in the sample encode the same CDR3. The CDR3 reads CASSFQGATEAFF. The DNA of the CDR3 is TGTGCCAGCAGTTTCCAGGGGGCCACTGAAGCTTTCTTT. The chain carries TRBV12-3 or TRBV12-4 and TRBJ1-1; 8 positions agree with TRBD1. CDR3 length equals 13 residues. The ends lost 3 bases at V and 4 bases at J; junction bases unmatched: 1.

Only a few counts were recorded for this clone. V and J are TRBV19 and TRBJ1-2, with D unresolved. The CDR3 consists of 13 residues. The V gene lost 7 bases and the J gene lost 2 bases, with 11 bases spanning the gap. Germline CDR1 reads LNHDA; CDR2 reads SQIVND (reference sequence). Here the CDR3 reads CASKANSNYGYTF. In DNA form, the CDR3 reads TGTGCCAGTAAGGCAAACTCAAACTATGGCTACACCTTC.

The CDR3 nucleotides are TGTGCCAGCATCCCGGGCCTCGGAGGCACTGAAGCTTTCTTT. Its protein product is CASIPGLGGTEAFF. The gene calls are TRBV28 and TRBJ1-1; D gene ambiguous. V shed 7 bases and J shed 4 bases, with 16 bases lying between them. The CDR3 is 14 residues long. Germline CDR1 is MDHEN and CDR2 is SYDVKM.

This chain uses TRBV5-1 with TRBJ1-2; tentatively, D is TRBD1 (5 bases). V was clipped by 0 bases and J by 8 bases, with 11 bases between them. This CDR3 has 13 amino acids. Germline V lookup: CDR1 SGHRS, CDR2 YFSETQ. Here the CDR3 DNA reads TGCGCCAGCAGCTTGGCCGGGGGTGAGGGCTACACCTTC. This sequence encodes CASSLAGGEGYTF.

The chain joins TRBV5-1 to TRBJ1-1; maybe TRBD1 (6 bases). This CDR3 has 15 amino acids. Germline lookup yields CDR1 SGHRS and CDR2 YFSETQ. The germline V and J ends were trimmed by 2 bases and 1 base, with 12 bases remaining between them. The CDR3 DNA sequence: TGCGCCAGCAGCTTTAATCCAGGGGCGAACACTGAAGCTTTCTTT. This sequence encodes CASSFNPGANTEAFF.

The chain recombines TRBV19 with TRBJ1-4; D might be TRBD1 (5 bases). Germline CDR1 is LNHDA and CDR2 is SQIVND (reference sequence). This CDR3 comprises 15 residues. Trimming stripped 4 bases from V and 4 bases from J, with 13 bases between. CDR3 sequence: CASSRGTGYNEKLFF. CDR3 DNA: TGTGCCAGTAGTAGAGGAACAGGTTATAATGAAAAACTGTTTTTT.

The rearrangement joins TRBV5-1 to TRBJ2-7; 14 bases map to TRBD2. Germline loops: CDR1 SGHRS, CDR2 YFSETQ. CDR3 size: 17 residues. Germline trimming cut 0 bases from V and 0 bases from J; bases unmatched to any gene: 2. In DNA, the CDR3 is TGCGCCAGCAGCTTGGGACTAGCGGGAGGGTTCTCCTACGAGCAGTACTTC. Amino acid sequence: CASSLGLAGGFSYEQYF.

The rearrangement uses TRBV11-2 and TRBJ2-7; D is possibly TRBD1 (6 bases). The germline V and J ends were trimmed by 0 bases and 2 bases, with 11 bases remaining between them. CDR1 and CDR2 (germline): SGHAT, FQNNGV. The CDR3 is 15 residues long. The CDR3 DNA follows: TGTGCCAGCAGCTTAGAAACAGGGCAAGCCTACGAGCAGTACTTC. This translates into CASSLETGQAYEQYF.

This rearrangement joins TRBV10-3 to TRBJ1-4; maybe TRBD1 (5 bases). The CDR3 loop spans 14 amino acids. CDR1 and CDR2 from the germline V gene are ENHRY and SYGVKD. The V gene lost 2 bases and the J gene lost 4 bases, with 8 bases spanning the gap. Here the CDR3 DNA reads TGTGCCATCAGTGAGGAGGGGCTTAATGAAAAACTGTTTTTT. Translating it yields CAISEEGLNEKLFF.

The chain links TRBV28 to TRBJ2-1; the D is unclear. V lost 3 bases to trimming and J lost 5 bases, with 14 bases between them. The CDR3 loop spans 15 amino acids. The germline V gene has CDR1 MDHEN and CDR2 SYDVKM. The CDR3 nucleotides read TGTGCCAGCAGTTTGGCCGGATTCCCTAACAATGAGCAGTTCTTC. Amino acids: CASSLAGFPNNEQFF.

The genes are TRBV13 and TRBJ2-3; 10 bases are shared with TRBD2. The CDR3 contains 17 residues. Germline V CDR1 and CDR2: PRHDT, FYEKMQ (reference sequence). V was clipped by 7 bases and J by 1 base; unmatched bases: 11. The CDR3: CASTPLGLAGGTDTQYF. CDR3 coding DNA: TGTGCCAGCACCCCCCTTGGGCTAGCGGGGGGCACAGATACGCAGTATTTT.

The chain has TRBV9 and TRBJ2-5; D gene ambiguous. The CDR3 consists of 13 residues. V was cut by 5 bases and J by 2 bases, with 10 bases left in between. From germline, CDR1 is SGDLS and CDR2 YYNGEE. The CDR3 DNA follows: TGTGCCAGCAGTTACCAGCAGCAAGAGACCCAGTACTTC. Translation gives CASSYQQQETQYF.

This clone was counted a few times. The chain carries TRBV20-1 and TRBJ1-2; D gene uncertain. The germline V gene encodes CDR1 DFQATT and CDR2 SNEGSKA (reference sequence). V was trimmed by 7 bases and J by 6 bases, leaving 3 bases between them. The CDR3 covers 8 residues. The CDR3 protein is CSVDGYTF. CDR3 in DNA: TGCAGTGTAGATGGCTACACCTTC.

CDR3 sequence: CASSLQGAEEKLFF. The CDR3 bases are TGTGCCAGCAGCCTACAGGGGGCTGAAGAAAAACTGTTTTTT. V is TRBV5-4 and J is TRBJ1-4; the match to TRBD1 covers 9 bases. V was clipped by 4 bases and J by 8 bases; unmatched bases: 6. Per germline, CDR1 SGHNT and CDR2 YYREEE (reference sequence). The CDR3 sequence is 14 residues long.

CDR3 region: CASSPTGSYEQYF. DNA of the CDR3: TGTGCCAGCAGCCCGACAGGGTCCTACGAGCAGTACTTC. The J gene is TRBJ2-7, the V gene TRBV5-8; 7 bases are shared with TRBD1. CDR3 size: 13 residues. J lost 1 base, V lost 4 bases, and 2 bases had no gene match. Germline V gene data show CDR1 as SGHTS and CDR2 as YDEGEE.

The chain uses TRBV2 and TRBJ2-1, with unresolved D. Germline assignment: CDR1 SNHLY and CDR2 FYNNEI. The CDR3 has 15 amino acids. Trimming took 4 bases from V and 2 from J, leaving 12 bases between them. The CDR3 sequence: CASSVESRAYNEQFF. The CDR3 nucleotides read TGTGCCAGCAGTGTGGAGAGTCGGGCCTACAATGAGCAGTTCTTC.

The rearrangement links TRBV5-6 to TRBJ2-1, with 7 bases aligning to TRBD1. With 4 bases clipped from V and 0 bases from J, the junction kept 7 bases outside the gene matches. The germline V gene has CDR1 SGHDT and CDR2 YYEEEE. There are 16 residues in the CDR3. The CDR3 here is CASSRPDRSSYNEQFF. The CDR3, as DNA: TGTGCCAGCAGCCGTCCGGACAGGAGCTCCTACAATGAGCAGTTCTTC.